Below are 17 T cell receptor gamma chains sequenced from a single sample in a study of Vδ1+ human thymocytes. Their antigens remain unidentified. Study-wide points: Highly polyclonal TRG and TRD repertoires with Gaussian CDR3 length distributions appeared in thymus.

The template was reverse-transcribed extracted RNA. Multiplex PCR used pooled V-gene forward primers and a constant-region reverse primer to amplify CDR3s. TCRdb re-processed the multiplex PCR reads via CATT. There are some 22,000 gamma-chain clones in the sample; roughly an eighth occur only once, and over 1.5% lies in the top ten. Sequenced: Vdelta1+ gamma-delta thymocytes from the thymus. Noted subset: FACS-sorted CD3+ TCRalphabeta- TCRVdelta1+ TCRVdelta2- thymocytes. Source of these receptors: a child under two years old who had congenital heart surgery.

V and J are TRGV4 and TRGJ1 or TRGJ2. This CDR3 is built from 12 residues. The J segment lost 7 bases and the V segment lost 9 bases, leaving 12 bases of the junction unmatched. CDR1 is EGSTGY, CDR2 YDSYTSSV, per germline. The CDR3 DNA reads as TGTGCCACCCGGAATATGGAATATAAGAAACTCTTT. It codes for CATRNMEYKKLF.

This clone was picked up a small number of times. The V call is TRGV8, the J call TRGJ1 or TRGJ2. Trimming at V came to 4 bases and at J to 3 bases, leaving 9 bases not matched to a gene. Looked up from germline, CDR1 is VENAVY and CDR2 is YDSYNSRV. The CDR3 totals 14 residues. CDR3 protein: CATWDRESYYKKLF. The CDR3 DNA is TGTGCCACCTGGGACCGAGAATCTTATTATAAGAAACTCTTT.

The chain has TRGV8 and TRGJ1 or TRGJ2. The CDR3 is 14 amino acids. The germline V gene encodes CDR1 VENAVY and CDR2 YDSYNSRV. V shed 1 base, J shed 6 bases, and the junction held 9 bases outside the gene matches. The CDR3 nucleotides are TGTGCCACCTGGGATAGAATTTTGGGTTATAAGAAACTCTTT. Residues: CATWDRILGYKKLF.

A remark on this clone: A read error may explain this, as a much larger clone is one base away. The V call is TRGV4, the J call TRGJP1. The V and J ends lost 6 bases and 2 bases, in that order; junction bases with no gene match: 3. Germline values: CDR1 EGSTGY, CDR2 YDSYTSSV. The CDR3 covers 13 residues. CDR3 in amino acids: CATWKTTGWFKIF. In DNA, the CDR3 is TGTGCCACCTGGAAGACCACTGGTTGGTTCAAGATATTT.

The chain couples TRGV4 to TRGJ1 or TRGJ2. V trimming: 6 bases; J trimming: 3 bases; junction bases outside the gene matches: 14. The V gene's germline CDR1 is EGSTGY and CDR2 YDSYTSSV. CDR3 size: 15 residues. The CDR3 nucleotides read TGTGCCACCTGGAACCATATCCCCCTTTATTATAAGAAACTCTTT. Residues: CATWNHIPLYYKKLF.

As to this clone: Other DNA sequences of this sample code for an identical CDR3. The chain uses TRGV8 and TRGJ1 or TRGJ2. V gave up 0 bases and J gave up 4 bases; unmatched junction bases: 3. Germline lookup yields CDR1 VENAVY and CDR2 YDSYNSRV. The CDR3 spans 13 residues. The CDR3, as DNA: TGTGCCACCTGGGATAGGAGCTATTATAAGAAACTCTTT. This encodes CATWDRSYYKKLF.

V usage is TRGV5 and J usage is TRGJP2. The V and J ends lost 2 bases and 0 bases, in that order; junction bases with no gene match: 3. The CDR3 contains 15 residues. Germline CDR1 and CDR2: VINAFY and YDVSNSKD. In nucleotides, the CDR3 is TGTGCCACCTGGGACACGTATAGTAGTGATTGGATCAAGACGTTT. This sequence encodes CATWDTYSSDWIKTF.

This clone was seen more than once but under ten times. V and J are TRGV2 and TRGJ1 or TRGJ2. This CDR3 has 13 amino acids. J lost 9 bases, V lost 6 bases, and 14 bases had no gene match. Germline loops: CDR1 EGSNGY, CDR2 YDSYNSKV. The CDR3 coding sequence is TGTGCCACCTGGTTGCTCAACCTCCTTAAGAAACTCTTT. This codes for CATWLLNLLKKLF.

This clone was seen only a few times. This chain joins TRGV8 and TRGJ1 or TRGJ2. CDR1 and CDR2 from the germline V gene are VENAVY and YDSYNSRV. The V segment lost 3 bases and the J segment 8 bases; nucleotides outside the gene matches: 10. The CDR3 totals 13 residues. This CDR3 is CATWDPDTNKKLF. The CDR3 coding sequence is TGTGCCACCTGGGATCCCGATACCAATAAGAAACTCTTT.

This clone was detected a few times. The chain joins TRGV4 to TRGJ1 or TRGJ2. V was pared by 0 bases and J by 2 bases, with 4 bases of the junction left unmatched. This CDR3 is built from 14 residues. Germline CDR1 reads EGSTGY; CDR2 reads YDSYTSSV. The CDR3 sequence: CATWDGPHYYKKLF. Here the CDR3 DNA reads TGTGCCACCTGGGATGGGCCTCATTATTATAAGAAACTCTTT.

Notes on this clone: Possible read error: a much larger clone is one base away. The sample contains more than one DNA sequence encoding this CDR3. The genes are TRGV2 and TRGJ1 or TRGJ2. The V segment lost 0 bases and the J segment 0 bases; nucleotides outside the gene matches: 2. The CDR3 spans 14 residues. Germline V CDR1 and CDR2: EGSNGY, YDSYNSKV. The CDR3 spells CATWDGSNYYKKLF. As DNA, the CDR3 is TGTGCCACCTGGGACGGGTCGAATTATTATAAGAAACTCTTT.

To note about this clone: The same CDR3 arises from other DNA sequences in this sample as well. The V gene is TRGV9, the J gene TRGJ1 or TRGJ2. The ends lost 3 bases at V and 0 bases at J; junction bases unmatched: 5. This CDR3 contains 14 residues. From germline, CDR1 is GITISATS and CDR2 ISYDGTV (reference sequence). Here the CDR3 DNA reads TGTGCCTTGTGGGAGCCCCAGAATTATTATAAGAAACTCTTT. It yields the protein CALWEPQNYYKKLF.

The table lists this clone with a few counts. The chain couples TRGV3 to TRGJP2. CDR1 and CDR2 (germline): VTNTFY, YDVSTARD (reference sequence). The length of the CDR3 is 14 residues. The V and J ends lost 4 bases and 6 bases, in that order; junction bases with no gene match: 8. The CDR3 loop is CATWESMGDWIKTF. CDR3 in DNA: TGTGCCACCTGGGAAAGTATGGGTGATTGGATCAAGACGTTT.

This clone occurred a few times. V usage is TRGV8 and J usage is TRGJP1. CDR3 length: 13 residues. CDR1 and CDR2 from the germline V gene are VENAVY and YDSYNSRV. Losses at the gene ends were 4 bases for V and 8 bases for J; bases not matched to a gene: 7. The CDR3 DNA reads TGTGCCACCTGGGAAGGGGGAGGTTGGTTCAAGATATTT. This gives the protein CATWEGGGWFKIF.

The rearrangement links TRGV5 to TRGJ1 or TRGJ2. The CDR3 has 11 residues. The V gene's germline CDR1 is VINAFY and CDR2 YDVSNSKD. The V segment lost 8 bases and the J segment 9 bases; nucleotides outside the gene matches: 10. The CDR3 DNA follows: TGTGCCACCTCACGACACCTTAAGAAACTCTTT. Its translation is CATSRHLKKLF.

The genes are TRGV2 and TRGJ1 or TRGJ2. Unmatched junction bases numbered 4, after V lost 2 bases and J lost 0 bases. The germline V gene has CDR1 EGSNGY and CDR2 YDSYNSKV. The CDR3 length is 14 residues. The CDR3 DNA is TGTGCCACCTGGGACGCTGAGAATTATTATAAGAAACTCTTT. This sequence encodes CATWDAENYYKKLF.

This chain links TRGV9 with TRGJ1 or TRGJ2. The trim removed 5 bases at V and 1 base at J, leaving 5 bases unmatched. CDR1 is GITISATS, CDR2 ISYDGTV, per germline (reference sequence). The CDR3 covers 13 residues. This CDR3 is CALWAPNYYKKLF. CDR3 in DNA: TGTGCCTTGTGGGCGCCTAATTATTATAAGAAACTCTTT.